This TCR beta chain comes out of a study of beta chain features in type 1 diabetes. Expressed TCRB transcripts were sequenced because the isolated RNA had all been reverse transcribed beforehand. The method was immunoSEQ multiplex PCR; TCRdb's version includes in-frame clones alone and lacks a portion of them. The sample has fewer than 550,000 clones, roughly 10% seen once; the top ten hold over 0.035%. Study-wide results and limits: Reduced insertions and increased deletions marked VDJ junctions in type 1 diabetes patients. Patients' naive, central memory and Treg TCRB repertoires seemed closer to one another than those of healthy donors.

Notes on this clone: The antigen is unknown.

Germline CDR1 SGHDT, CDR2 YYEEEE. J was trimmed by 6 bases and V by 0 bases; bases with no gene match: 7. CDR3 length: 15 amino acids. Sequencing was done on a sample of naive CD4+ T cells from blood. This clonotype was sampled from a woman aged 18-30 years in good health. The chain is built from TRBV5-6 and TRBJ2-7, with 9 bases fitting TRBD2. The CDR3 DNA reads TGTGCCAGCAGCTTGGTCTATAGCGGGAGTGGCGAGCAGTACTTC. This gives the protein CASSLVYSGSGEQYF.